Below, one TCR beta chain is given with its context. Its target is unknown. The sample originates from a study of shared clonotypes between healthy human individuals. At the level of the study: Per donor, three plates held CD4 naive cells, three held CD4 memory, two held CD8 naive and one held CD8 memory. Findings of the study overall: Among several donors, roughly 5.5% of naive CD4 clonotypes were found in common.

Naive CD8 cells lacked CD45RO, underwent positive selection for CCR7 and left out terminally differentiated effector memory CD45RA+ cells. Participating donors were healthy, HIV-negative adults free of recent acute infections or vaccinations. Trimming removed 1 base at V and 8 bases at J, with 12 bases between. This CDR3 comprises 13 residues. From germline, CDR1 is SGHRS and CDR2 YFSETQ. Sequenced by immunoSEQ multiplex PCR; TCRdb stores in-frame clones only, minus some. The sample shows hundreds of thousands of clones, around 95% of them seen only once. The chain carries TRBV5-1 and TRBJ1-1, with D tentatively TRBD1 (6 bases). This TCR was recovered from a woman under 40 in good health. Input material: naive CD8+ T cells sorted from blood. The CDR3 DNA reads TGCGCCAGCAGCTTGTCCCAGGGGACGGAAGCTTTCTTT. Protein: CASSLSQGTEAFF.